Below, 2 T cell receptor beta chains from the same sample are listed, as sequenced in a study of shared clonotypes between healthy human individuals. Method: immunoSEQ multiplex PCR; TCRdb's copy keeps in-frame clones and lacks some. The data show some 2.4 million clones, 80% to 95% seen once. Material for sequencing was naive CD4+ T cells from PBMCs. The subset was: CD45RA+ positively selected. Receptors were obtained from a man younger than 35 in good health. Some clones in this sample may be carry-over from other donors' samples.

The V and J genes are TRBV5-1 and TRBJ2-5; 7 nucleotides match TRBD2. The V gene end was trimmed by 3 bases and the J gene end by 2 bases; junction bases not matched to a gene: 10. The V gene's germline CDR1 is SGHRS and CDR2 YFSETQ. The CDR3 loop spans 16 amino acids. CDR3 protein: CASSSSVMGGQETQYF. The CDR3 DNA sequence: TGCGCCAGCAGCTCGTCAGTAATGGGGGGGCAAGAGACCCAGTACTTC.

This chain joins TRBV5-4 and TRBJ2-1, with D tentatively TRBD2 (6 bases). The CDR3 consists of 15 residues. V shed 1 base and J shed 8 bases, with 16 bases lying between them. The germline gives CDR1 SGHNT, CDR2 YYREEE (reference sequence). The CDR3: CASSLSGEWGYEQFF. The CDR3, as DNA: TGTGCCAGCAGCTTGTCGGGGGAATGGGGGTATGAGCAGTTCTTC.